Here is one TCR beta chain with its context. These data are taken from a study of blood T cell repertoires in COVID-19. Repertoires were generated with immunoSEQ multiplex PCR, while TCRdb's copy carries only in-frame clones and drops some. This sample has fewer than 350,000 clones, with 75% to 90% found just once. With 2 bases clipped from V and 6 bases from J, the junction kept 13 bases outside the gene matches. CDR3 length: 17 residues. CDR1 and CDR2 from the germline V gene are SGHRS and YFSETQ. The receptor was derived from a woman in her twenties or thirties who had recovered from COVID-19. Sequenced sample: peripheral blood. The chain employs TRBV5-1 and TRBJ1-2; 10 nucleotides agree with TRBD1. The CDR3 sequence: CASSFGTGEGRVNGYTF. The DNA for the CDR3 is TGCGCCAGCAGCTTCGGGACAGGGGAGGGACGCGTTAATGGCTACACCTTC.